The 18 T cell receptor beta chains below come from one sample, sequenced in a study of blood T cell repertoires in COVID-19. TCRdb keeps only in-frame clones here, not all; method: immunoSEQ multiplex PCR. The repertoire holds 90,000 to 130,000 clones, with approximately 88% as singletons. The sample was peripheral blood. These receptors were taken from a woman in her 70s with acute or convalescent COVID-19.

The J gene is TRBJ1-6, the V gene TRBV5-1; D not certain. Germline CDR1 SGHRS, CDR2 YFSETQ. There are 14 residues in the CDR3. V lost 2 bases, J lost 6 bases, and 9 bases lay in between. Here the CDR3 reads CASSLSSGNSPLHF. The DNA for the CDR3 is TGCGCCAGCAGCTTAAGTTCGGGTAATTCACCCCTCCACTTT.

V usage is TRBV3-1 (or the pseudogene TRBV3-2) and J usage is TRBJ2-7, with TRBD2 matching over 10 bases. V lost 2 bases, J lost 1 base, and 5 bases stayed unmatched. CDR3 size: 16 residues. The germline V gene has CDR1 LGHDT and CDR2 YNNKEL (reference sequence). CDR3 DNA sequence: TGTGCCAGCAGCCAACGAGCGGGAGGGGAGTCCTACGAGCAGTACTTC. Protein product: CASSQRAGGESYEQYF.

V and J are TRBV11-2 and TRBJ2-5, with TRBD2 as a possible D gene (6 bases). The CDR3 extends over 14 amino acids. The V end was cut by 4 bases, the J end by 4 bases, with 13 bases between. CDR1 is SGHAT and CDR2 is FQNNGV in the germline V gene. The chain's CDR3 is CASSWAGTGETQYF. CDR3 bases: TGTGCCAGCAGCTGGGCGGGAACGGGAGAGACCCAGTACTTC.

The V call is TRBV5-6, the J call TRBJ2-1; possible D gene TRBD1, 5 bases. This CDR3 has 14 residues. Germline CDR1 is SGHDT and CDR2 is YYEEEE. V lost 7 bases and J lost 8, with 19 bases in between. In DNA, the CDR3 is TGTGCCAGCGTGGGGCAGAAGAAAGACGATGAGCAGTTCTTC. Translation gives CASVGQKKDDEQFF.

V gene TRBV9 combines with J gene TRBJ2-2; 8 bases align to TRBD1. The CDR3 runs to 14 residues. Trimming removed 4 bases from V and 4 bases from J; junction bases left unmatched: 3. Germline V gene sequence: CDR1 SGDLS, CDR2 YYNGEE. The CDR3 spells CASSPGGSTGELFF. DNA of the CDR3: TGTGCCAGCAGCCCAGGGGGCTCCACCGGGGAGCTGTTTTTT.

This chain connects TRBV12-5 to TRBJ1-2, with 8 bases lining up with TRBD1. V shed 5 bases and J 9 bases; nucleotides not matched to a gene: 14. Germline-derived CDR1 and CDR2 are LGHNT and FRNRAP. The CDR3 totals 15 residues. CDR3 region: CASGLGTGGGESYTF. The CDR3 DNA sequence: TGTGCTAGTGGTCTGGGCACAGGGGGGGGCGAAAGCTACACCTTC.

This clone was counted a few times. The V call is TRBV5-1, the J call TRBJ2-7; a weak D match, TRBD2 (6 bases). V dropped 1 base and J dropped 7 bases, with 9 bases sitting between them. The CDR3 length is 12 residues. Germline V gives CDR1 SGHRS, CDR2 YFSETQ. The CDR3 DNA reads TGCGCCAGCAGCTTGCCGGGGGATGAGCAGTACTTC. It is translated as CASSLPGDEQYF.

This sequence joins TRBV9 and TRBJ1-1, with unresolved D. In germline, CDR1 is SGDLS, CDR2 YYNGEE. This CDR3 has 11 residues. Between the trimmed V and J ends, which lost 7 bases and 6 bases, there was a span of 10 bases. CDR3 bases: TGTGCCAGCCGTGAGATCGCTGAAGCTTTCTTT. Its translation is CASREIAEAFF.

This clone has a handful of counts. This chain links TRBV19 with TRBJ1-2; TRBD1 agrees at 8 bases. The CDR3 spans 12 residues. V gave up 9 bases and J gave up 4 bases; unmatched junction bases: 4. The germline gives CDR1 LNHDA, CDR2 SQIVND (reference sequence). For the CDR3, the DNA is TGTGCCAGCGATCAGGGGGCCTATGGCTACACCTTC. This sequence encodes CASDQGAYGYTF.

Remarks on this clone: Germline is not matched at one junction end, which may reflect a read error. The chain couples TRBV18 to TRBJ1-4, with 7 bases fitting TRBD1. The CDR3 has 15 amino acids. Germline CDR1 reads KGHSH; CDR2 reads LQKENI. The CDR3 here is CASSPRQGTNEKLFF. The CDR3 bases are TGTGCCAGCTCCCCACGACAGGGAACTAATGAAAAACTGTTTTTT.

J is TRBJ2-3 and V is TRBV9, with D uncertain. Germline loops: CDR1 SGDLS, CDR2 YYNGEE. The CDR3 covers 16 residues. Deletions cut 6 bases from V and 0 bases from J, with 17 bases between. CDR3 in amino acids: CASKTADTPSTDTQYF. CDR3 nucleotide sequence: TGTGCCAGCAAGACGGCCGACACTCCGAGCACAGATACGCAGTATTTT.

The chain combines TRBV5-1 with TRBJ2-7; 9 nucleotides match TRBD1. The CDR3 length is 13 residues. Germline V lookup: CDR1 SGHRS, CDR2 YFSETQ. With V trimmed by 4 bases and J by 4 bases, 3 bases remained unmatched. The CDR3 sequence: CASSRDREYEQYF. CDR3 coding DNA: TGCGCCAGCAGCCGGGACAGGGAGTACGAGCAGTACTTC.

The rearrangement joins TRBV7-2 to TRBJ2-2; D might be TRBD1 (6 bases). Germline V gene lookup returns CDR1 SGHTA and CDR2 FQGNSA. CDR3 length: 16 amino acids. The V gene lost 5 bases and the J gene lost 4 bases, with 17 bases spanning the gap. The DNA of the CDR3 is TGTGCCAGCAGCCCGGTCGGACAGATAGGCACCGGGGAGCTGTTTTTT. The encoded protein is CASSPVGQIGTGELFF.

The gene calls are TRBV3-1 (or the pseudogene TRBV3-2) and TRBJ2-5; 13 bases align to TRBD2. V lost 10 bases and J lost 1; bases outside the gene matches: 18. The CDR3 sequence is 19 residues long. Germline V gene data show CDR1 as LGHDT and CDR2 as YNNKEL (reference sequence). The CDR3 region is CATRIVGGLAGSLQETQYF. CDR3 nucleotide sequence: TGTGCCACAAGGATTGTGGGGGGACTAGCGGGGAGTCTCCAAGAGACCCAGTACTTC.

The chain carries TRBV11-2 and TRBJ2-2; D is perhaps TRBD2 (6 bases). Trimming shortened V by 1 base and J by 4 bases, and 10 bases separated the two germline ends. The CDR3 consists of 15 residues. Germline CDR1 is SGHAT and CDR2 is FQNNGV. CDR3 protein: CASSLAGDPTGELFF. Here the CDR3 DNA reads TGTGCCAGCAGCTTAGCGGGGGACCCCACCGGGGAGCTGTTTTTT.

The rearrangement joins TRBV5-1 to TRBJ2-4; D may be TRBD1 (6 bases). In germline, CDR1 is SGHRS, CDR2 YFSETQ. CDR3 length: 14 residues. With 0 bases removed from V and 8 bases from J, the gap between germline ends came to 12 bases. The CDR3 loop is CASSLGTARDIQYF. CDR3 sequence (DNA): TGCGCCAGCAGCTTGGGGACAGCTCGGGACATTCAGTACTTC. Full variable domain (remainder filled in from reference TRBV5-1 and TRBJ2-4): KAGVTQTPRYLIKTRGQQVTLSCSPISGHRSVSWYQQTPGQGLQFLFEYFSETQRNKGNFPGRFSGRQFSNSRSEMNVSTLELGDSALYLCASSLGTARDIQYFGAGTRLSVL.

V usage is TRBV12-3 or TRBV12-4 and J usage is TRBJ1-1; D not certain. The V end lost 8 bases, the J end lost 7 bases, and 11 bases lay between the germline ends. The CDR3 runs 11 residues. CDR3: CASGLSNEAFF. For the CDR3, the DNA is TGTGCCAGCGGTCTTAGTAATGAAGCTTTCTTT.

The chain combines TRBV6-5 with TRBJ1-2; D might be TRBD1 (6 bases). This CDR3 comprises 14 residues. Trimming shortened V by 6 bases and J by 8 bases, and 19 bases separated the two germline ends. Germline CDR1 reads MNHEY; CDR2 reads SVGAGI. CDR3 region: CASRKPTGSWGYTF. The CDR3 DNA reads as TGTGCCAGCAGGAAACCCACAGGGAGCTGGGGCTACACCTTC.